This passage covers 26 T cell receptor beta chains from one sample sequenced in a study of T cells after yellow fever vaccination. Via MiXCR, TCRdb re-called the 5' RACE reads, giving one row per CDR3 protein. The table has hundreds of thousands of distinct CDR3 sequences, about 17% seen once; the top ten hold around 17%. Material: PBMCs, obtained before the yellow fever booster vaccination. The receptors originated from a man aged 18-30 years who received the YFV17D yellow fever vaccine.

V gene TRBV5-1 combines with J gene TRBJ2-7, with D hard to call. Trimming shortened V by 3 bases and J by 6 bases, and 13 bases separated the two germline ends. CDR1 is SGHRS, CDR2 YFSETQ, per germline. The length of the CDR3 is 13 residues. CDR3: CASSSSPALEQYF. The CDR3 DNA is TGCGCCAGCAGCTCTAGTCCGGCCCTCGAGCAGTACTTC.

This chain connects TRBV11-2 to TRBJ1-1; no clear D gene. The V end lost 3 bases, the J end lost 11 bases, and 7 bases lay between the germline ends. Per germline, CDR1 SGHAT and CDR2 FQNNGV. CDR3 length: 10 amino acids. The CDR3 region is CASSLVRAFF. The CDR3 DNA follows: TGTGCCAGCAGCTTGGTAAGGGCTTTCTTT. Based on the CDR3 plus reference TRBV11-2 and TRBJ1-1, the full variable domain is EAGVAQSPRYKIIEKRQSVAFWCNPISGHATLYWYQQILGQGPKLLIQFQNNGVVDDSQLPKDRFSAERLKGVDSTLKIQPAKLEDSAVYLCASSLVRAFFGQGTRLTVV.

The chain is built from TRBV4-2 and TRBJ2-7; D possibly corresponds to TRBD1 (5 bases). There are 14 residues in the CDR3. V lost 1 base and J 2 bases, leaving 9 bases between the germline ends. The germline gives CDR1 LGHNA, CDR2 YNFKEQ. CDR3 bases: TGTGCCAGCAGCCAAGCACAGGCGACCTACGAGCAGTACTTC. Amino acid sequence: CASSQAQATYEQYF.

The chain carries TRBV27 and TRBJ2-5; 9 bases fit TRBD2. There are 15 residues in the CDR3. The J segment lost 2 bases and the V segment lost 5 bases, leaving 6 bases of the junction unmatched. Germline V lookup: CDR1 MNHEY, CDR2 SMNVEV (reference sequence). Here the CDR3 reads CASSPGTSRQETQYF. In nucleotides, the CDR3 is TGTGCCAGCAGTCCCGGGACTAGCAGGCAAGAGACCCAGTACTTC.

This clonotype was picked up a small number of times. The V gene is TRBV5-6, the J gene TRBJ2-6; 10 bases align to TRBD1. CDR1 and CDR2 from the germline V gene are SGHDT and YYEEEE. This CDR3 region has 19 residues. V lost 2 bases to trimming and J lost 0 bases; unmatched junction nucleotides: 8. CDR3 sequence: CASSFGQGVPPSGANVLTF. The DNA of the CDR3 is TGTGCCAGCAGCTTCGGACAGGGGGTTCCCCCCTCTGGGGCCAACGTCCTGACTTTC. The full variable domain, its missing parts supplied by reference TRBV5-6 and TRBJ2-6, is DAGVTQSPTHLIKTRGQQVTLRCSPKSGHDTVSWYQQALGQGPQFIFQYYEEEERQRGNFPDRFSGHQFPNYSSELNVNALLLGDSALYLCASSFGQGVPPSGANVLTFGAGSRLTVL.

The CDR3 DNA follows: TGTGCCAGCTCACCACAATATCGGAACCTCGGGGAGCTGTTTTTT. Protein sequence: CASSPQYRNLGELFF. V and J are TRBV18 and TRBJ2-2; D remains ambiguous. This CDR3 has 15 amino acids. V gave up 1 base and J gave up 7 bases, with 13 bases separating them. Germline V gives CDR1 KGHSH, CDR2 LQKENI. The full variable domain, completed using reference TRBV18 and TRBJ2-2, is NAGVMQNPRHLVRRRGQEARLRCSPMKGHSHVYWYRQLPEEGLKFMVYLQKENIIDESGMPKERFSAEFPKEGPSILRIQQVVRGDSAAYFCASSPQYRNLGELFFGEGSRLTVL.

This clonotype was seen more than once but under ten times. The chain joins TRBV12-3 or TRBV12-4 to TRBJ2-3; no firm D call. The CDR3 runs 15 residues. With 2 bases removed from V and 0 bases from J, the gap between germline ends came to 9 bases. For the CDR3, the DNA is TGTGCCAGCAGTTTAATGGGCCCTAGCACAGATACGCAGTATTTT. It codes for CASSLMGPSTDTQYF.

This clonotype was found a few times. The CDR3 region has the DNA TGTGCCAGCAGTTACTCGATAGGCGGGGGGCAGTTCTTC. It translates to CASSYSIGGGQFF. The V call is TRBV6-5, the J call TRBJ2-1; 7 bases are a match to TRBD2. Germline assignment: CDR1 MNHEY and CDR2 SVGAGI. V lost 0 bases and J lost 12; bases outside the gene matches: 5. This CDR3 has 13 residues.

This clonotype was counted a few times. This chain uses TRBV7-2 with TRBJ1-2; TRBD1 aligns across 12 bases. Trimming at V came to 2 bases and at J to 5 bases, leaving 6 bases not matched to a gene. CDR1 and CDR2 (germline): SGHTA, FQGNSA. The CDR3 has 16 residues. The CDR3 region is CASSLFGDRGPYGYTF. In DNA form, the CDR3 reads TGTGCCAGCAGCTTATTCGGGGACAGGGGGCCGTATGGCTACACCTTC.

This clonotype was observed a single time. The chain uses TRBV12-3 or TRBV12-4 and TRBJ1-4; 7 bases are a match to TRBD1. The CDR3 has 13 amino acids. Unmatched junction bases numbered 7, after V lost 1 base and J lost 14 bases. CDR3 nucleotides: TGTGCCAGCAGTTTAGTCGCGGGGACAGAGCTGTTTTTT. This translates into CASSLVAGTELFF.

A few counts support this clonotype. J is TRBJ2-7 and V is TRBV5-5; TRBD1 is a possible D gene (5 bases). The V gene lost 0 bases and the J gene lost 4 bases, with 5 bases spanning the gap. Germline CDR1 and CDR2: SGHKS and YYEKEE (reference sequence). The CDR3 has 12 residues. CDR3 DNA sequence: TGTGCCAGCAGCTTGGAGGGGTACGAGCAGTACGTC. Its protein is CASSLEGYEQYV.

The sample holds a few counts of this clonotype. The J gene is TRBJ2-5, the V gene TRBV7-3; 7 positions match TRBD2. CDR1 and CDR2 (germline): SGHTA, FQGTGA. This CDR3 spans 14 amino acids. The V gene end was trimmed by 0 bases and the J gene end by 5 bases; junction bases not matched to a gene: 3. CDR3 DNA sequence: TGTGCCAGCAGCTTAACAAGCGGGGATGAGACCCAGTACTTC. Its translation: CASSLTSGDETQYF.

The genes are TRBV20-1 and TRBJ2-1; 11 bases map to TRBD2. The V gene end was trimmed by 3 bases and the J gene end by 8 bases; junction bases not matched to a gene: 6. The CDR3 runs to 14 residues. Germline loops: CDR1 DFQATT, CDR2 SNEGSKA (reference sequence). CDR3 sequence (DNA): TGCAGTGCTAGTCTTAGCGGGGGGGCCGATGAGCAGTTCTTC. It is translated as CSASLSGGADEQFF.

This clonotype has just a few counts. Its ends do not fully match the called genes, so a read error is possible. The V and J genes are TRBV12-3 or TRBV12-4 and TRBJ2-6; D perhaps matches TRBD1 (6 bases). The CDR3 totals 15 residues. DNA of the CDR3: TGTGCCAGCACTTTAGGGGGCTCTGGGGCCAACGTCCTGACTTTC. The encoded protein is CASTLGGSGANVLTF.

This clonotype was recorded a few times. At one end, the junction sequence differs from germline, possibly due to a read error. The chain uses TRBV25-1 and TRBJ2-3, with D perhaps matching TRBD2 (5 bases). CDR3 size: 14 residues. Germline V gives CDR1 MGHDK, CDR2 SYGVNS. DNA of the CDR3: TGTGCCAGCAGTGAATCGGACTTCCCAGACACGCAGTATTTT. Its translation: CASSESDFPDTQYF.

The CDR3 nucleotides read TGCAGCGGTCTGACAGGGGGGGACAATGAGCAGTTCTTC. Translation gives CSGLTGGDNEQFF. The chain links TRBV29-1 to TRBJ2-1, with 9 positions matching TRBD1. CDR1 SQVTM and CDR2 ANQGSEA come from the germline V gene. V was pared by 7 bases and J by 5 bases, with 6 bases of the junction left unmatched. The CDR3 covers 13 residues.

The J gene is TRBJ2-1, the V gene TRBV4-1; D is undetermined. CDR3 length: 16 amino acids. Germline CDR1 reads MGHRA; CDR2 reads YSYEKL. V lost 0 bases and J 0 bases, leaving 9 bases between the germline ends. CDR3 residues: CASSQEGWGSYNEQFF. CDR3 bases: TGCGCCAGCAGCCAAGAGGGGTGGGGCTCCTACAATGAGCAGTTCTTC.

The chain has TRBV20-1 and TRBJ1-3; unclear D gene. Deletions cut 0 bases from V and 0 bases from J, with 9 bases between. CDR3 length: 15 residues. Germline V CDR1 and CDR2: DFQATT, SNEGSKA (reference sequence). In nucleotides, the CDR3 is TGCAGTGCTAGAGATCGGAGGGCCTCTGGAAACACCATATATTTT. Encoded protein: CSARDRRASGNTIYF.

The gene calls are TRBV7-9 and TRBJ2-7; a weak D match, TRBD1 (5 bases). With 1 base removed from V and 4 bases from J, the gap between germline ends came to 14 bases. CDR1 is SEHNR and CDR2 is FQNEAQ in the germline V gene (reference sequence). The CDR3 contains 15 residues. CDR3 residues: CASSLGQGQAYEQYV. In nucleotides, the CDR3 is TGTGCCAGCAGCTTAGGGCAGGGTCAAGCATACGAGCAGTACGTC.

This clonotype was recorded a few times. The chain has TRBV20-1 and TRBJ2-7; D remains ambiguous. There are 11 residues in the CDR3. V lost 4 bases and J lost 6, with 10 bases in between. Germline assignment: CDR1 DFQATT and CDR2 SNEGSKA (reference sequence). CDR3 region: CSAKWGSEQYF. In DNA form, the CDR3 reads TGCAGTGCTAAATGGGGAAGCGAGCAGTACTTC.

Only a few counts were recorded for this clonotype. The chain employs TRBV5-1 and TRBJ2-1; maybe TRBD2 (6 bases). V lost 3 bases, J lost 5 bases, and 15 bases lay in between. The CDR3 is 15 amino acids. CDR1 and CDR2 (germline): SGHRS, YFSETQ. The CDR3 loop reads CASSWDWSRDNEQFF. The CDR3 DNA sequence: TGCGCCAGCAGCTGGGACTGGAGTCGGGACAATGAGCAGTTCTTC.

Ten or more counts support this clonotype. The chain uses TRBV29-1 and TRBJ2-2; D not certain. CDR1 is SQVTM, CDR2 ANQGSEA, per germline. There are 14 residues in the CDR3. Trimming shortened V by 5 bases and J by 0 bases, and 10 bases separated the two germline ends. The CDR3 nucleotides read TGCAGCGTTTGTACGGCCGCGAACACCGGGGAGCTGTTTTTT. It codes for CSVCTAANTGELFF.

The chain uses TRBV7-2 and TRBJ2-1; 7 positions agree with TRBD2. The junction had 15 bases not matched to a gene; V was cut back by 1 base and J by 6 bases. CDR3 length equals 18 residues. Germline CDR1 reads SGHTA; CDR2 reads FQGNSA. This CDR3 is CASSLGFWGTGGGNEQFF. CDR3 in DNA: TGTGCCAGCAGCTTAGGGTTTTGGGGGACGGGGGGTGGCAATGAGCAGTTCTTC.

This clonotype was observed a few times. The V and J genes are TRBV5-1 and TRBJ1-2; possible D gene TRBD1, 5 bases. CDR3 length equals 15 residues. Looked up from germline, CDR1 is SGHRS and CDR2 is YFSETQ. V gave up 5 bases and J gave up 6 bases, with 20 bases separating them. The CDR3 DNA reads TGCGCCAGCAGACCTATCCTCCGGGACGGCCATGGCTACACCTTC. Translating it yields CASRPILRDGHGYTF. The entire variable domain, with the rest obtained from reference TRBV5-1 and TRBJ1-2, is as follows: KAGVTQTPRYLIKTRGQQVTLSCSPISGHRSVSWYQQTPGQGLQFLFEYFSETQRNKGNFPGRFSGRQFSNSRSEMNVSTLELGDSALYLCASRPILRDGHGYTFGSGTRLTVV.

The rearrangement uses TRBV20-1 and TRBJ2-3, with D perhaps matching TRBD1 (5 bases). Germline lookup yields CDR1 DFQATT and CDR2 SNEGSKA (reference sequence). V lost 6 bases and J 0 bases, leaving 13 bases between the germline ends. The CDR3 covers 14 residues. Here the CDR3 reads CSANIGVSTDTQYF. In nucleotides, the CDR3 is TGCAGTGCAAACATAGGGGTTAGCACAGATACGCAGTATTTT.

This chain connects TRBV7-2 to TRBJ2-4; 7 positions match TRBD2. V shed 5 bases and J 4 bases; nucleotides not matched to a gene: 5. The CDR3 sequence is 14 residues long. CDR1 is SGHTA, CDR2 FQGNSA, per germline. The CDR3 reads CASSPSGVKNIQYF. In DNA, the CDR3 is TGTGCCAGCAGCCCGAGCGGGGTTAAAAACATTCAGTACTTC.